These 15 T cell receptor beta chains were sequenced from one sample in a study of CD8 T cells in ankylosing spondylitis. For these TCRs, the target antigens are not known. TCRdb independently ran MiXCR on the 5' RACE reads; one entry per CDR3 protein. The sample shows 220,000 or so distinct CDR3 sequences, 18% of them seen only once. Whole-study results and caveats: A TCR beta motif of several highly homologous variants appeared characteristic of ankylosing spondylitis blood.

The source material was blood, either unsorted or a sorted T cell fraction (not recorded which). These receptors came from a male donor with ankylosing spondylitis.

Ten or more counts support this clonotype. CDR3 sequence (DNA): TGCAGCGTCGAGTCGTCTGTCGATGGAGCCTACGAGCAGTACTTC. As protein: CSVESSVDGAYEQYF. The genes are TRBV29-1 and TRBJ2-7; D remains unclear. This CDR3 region has 15 residues. The ends were cut back, 6 bases at V and 2 bases at J, with 20 bases in the middle. Germline V gene data show CDR1 as SQVTM and CDR2 as ANQGSEA.

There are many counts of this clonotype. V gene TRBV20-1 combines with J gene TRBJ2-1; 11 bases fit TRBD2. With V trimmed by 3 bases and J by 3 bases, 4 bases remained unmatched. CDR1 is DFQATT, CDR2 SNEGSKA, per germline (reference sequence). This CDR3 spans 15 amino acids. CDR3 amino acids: CSARATSGDYNEQFF. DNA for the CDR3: TGCAGTGCTAGGGCGACTAGCGGGGACTACAATGAGCAGTTCTTC.

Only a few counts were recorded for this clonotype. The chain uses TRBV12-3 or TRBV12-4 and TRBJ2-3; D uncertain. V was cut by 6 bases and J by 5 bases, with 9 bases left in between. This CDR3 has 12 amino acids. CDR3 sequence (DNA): TGTGCCAGCAGAAGTCTGGGAGATACGCAGTATTTT. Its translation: CASRSLGDTQYF.

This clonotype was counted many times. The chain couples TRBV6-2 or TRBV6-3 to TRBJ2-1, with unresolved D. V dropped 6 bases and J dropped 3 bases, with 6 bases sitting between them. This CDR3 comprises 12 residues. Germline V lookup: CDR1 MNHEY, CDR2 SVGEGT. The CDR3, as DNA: TGTGCCAGCAGCCCCGACTACAATGAGCAGTTCTTC. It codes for CASSPDYNEQFF.

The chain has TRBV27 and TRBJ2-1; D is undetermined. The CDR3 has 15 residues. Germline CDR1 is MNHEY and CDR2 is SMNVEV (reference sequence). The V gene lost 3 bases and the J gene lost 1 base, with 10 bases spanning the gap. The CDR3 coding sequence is TGTGCCAGCAGTTTGGCCTGTCGATCCTACAATGAGCAGTTCTTC. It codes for CASSLACRSYNEQFF.

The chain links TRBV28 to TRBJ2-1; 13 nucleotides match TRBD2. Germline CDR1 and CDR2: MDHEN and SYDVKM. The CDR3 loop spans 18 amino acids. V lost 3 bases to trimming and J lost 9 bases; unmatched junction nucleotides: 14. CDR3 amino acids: CASSFLRDGGLAGVEQFF. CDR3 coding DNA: TGTGCCAGCAGTTTCCTCCGGGACGGCGGACTAGCGGGAGTTGAGCAGTTCTTC.

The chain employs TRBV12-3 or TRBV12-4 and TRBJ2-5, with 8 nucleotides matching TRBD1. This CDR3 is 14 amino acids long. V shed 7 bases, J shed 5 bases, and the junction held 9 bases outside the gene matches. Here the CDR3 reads CASNRQGPTETQYF. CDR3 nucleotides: TGTGCCAGCAATCGACAGGGGCCAACGGAGACCCAGTACTTC.

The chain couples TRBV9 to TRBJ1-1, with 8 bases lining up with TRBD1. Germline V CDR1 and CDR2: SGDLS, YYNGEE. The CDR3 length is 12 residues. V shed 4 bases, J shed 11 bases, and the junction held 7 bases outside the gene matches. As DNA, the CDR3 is TGTGCCAGCAGCCGAGTGGACAGGGATGCTTTCTTT. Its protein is CASSRVDRDAFF. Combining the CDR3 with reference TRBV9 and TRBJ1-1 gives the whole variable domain DSGVTQTPKHLITATGQRVTLRCSPRSGDLSVYWYQQSLDQGLQFLIQYYNGEERAKGNILERFSAQQFPDLHSELNLSSLELGDSALYFCASSRVDRDAFFGQGTRLTVV.

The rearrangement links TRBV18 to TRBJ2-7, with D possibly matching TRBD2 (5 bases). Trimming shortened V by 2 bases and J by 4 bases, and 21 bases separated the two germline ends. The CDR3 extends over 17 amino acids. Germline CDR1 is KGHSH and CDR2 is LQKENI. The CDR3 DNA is TGTGCCAGCTCACCAGAGTCTGGTAACCCTCGGACTTACGAGCAGTACTTC. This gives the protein CASSPESGNPRTYEQYF.

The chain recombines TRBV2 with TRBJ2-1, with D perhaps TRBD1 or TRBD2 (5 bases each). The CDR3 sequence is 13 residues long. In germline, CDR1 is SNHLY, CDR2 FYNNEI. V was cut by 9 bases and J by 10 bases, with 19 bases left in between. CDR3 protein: CARQDGTSNEQFF. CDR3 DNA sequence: TGTGCCAGACAAGACGGGACCTCCAACGAGCAGTTCTTC.

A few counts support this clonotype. The CDR3 DNA reads TGTGCCAGCAGCCAAGAAATGGGTTGGAGAAACACCATATATTTT. Protein sequence: CASSQEMGWRNTIYF. This chain links TRBV14 with TRBJ1-3; D call uncertain. This CDR3 comprises 15 residues. V lost 0 bases, J lost 5 bases, and 11 bases lay in between. Germline V lookup: CDR1 SGHDN, CDR2 FVKESK.

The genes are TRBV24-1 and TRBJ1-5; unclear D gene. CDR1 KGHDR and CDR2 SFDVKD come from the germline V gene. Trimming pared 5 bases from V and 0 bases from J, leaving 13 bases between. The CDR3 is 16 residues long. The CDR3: CATSGLYSASNQPQHF. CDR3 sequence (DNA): TGTGCCACCAGTGGCCTATACAGTGCTAGCAATCAGCCCCAGCATTTT.

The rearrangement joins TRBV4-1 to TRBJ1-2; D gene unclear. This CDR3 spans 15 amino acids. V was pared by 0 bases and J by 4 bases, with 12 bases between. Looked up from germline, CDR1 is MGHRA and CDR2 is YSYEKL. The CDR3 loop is CASSQEVRDVYGYTF. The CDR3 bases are TGCGCCAGCAGCCAAGAGGTGCGTGATGTCTATGGCTACACCTTC.

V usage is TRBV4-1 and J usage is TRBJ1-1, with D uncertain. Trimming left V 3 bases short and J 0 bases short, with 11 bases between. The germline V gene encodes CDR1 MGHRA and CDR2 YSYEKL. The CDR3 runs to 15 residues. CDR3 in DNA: TGCGCCAGCAGCCAGGCAGGCCTCATGAACACTGAAGCTTTCTTT. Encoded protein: CASSQAGLMNTEAFF.

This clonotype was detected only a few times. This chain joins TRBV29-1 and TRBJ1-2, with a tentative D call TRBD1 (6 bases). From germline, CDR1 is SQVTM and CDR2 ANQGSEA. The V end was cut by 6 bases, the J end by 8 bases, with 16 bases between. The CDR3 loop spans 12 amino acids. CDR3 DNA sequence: TGCAGCGTACCTCAGGGGTTTGGGGGCTACACCTTC. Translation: CSVPQGFGGYTF. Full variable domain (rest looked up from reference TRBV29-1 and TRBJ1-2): SAVISQKPSRDICQRGTSLTIQCQVDSQVTMMFWYRQQPGQSLTLIATANQGSEATYESGFVIDKFPISRPNLTFSTLTVSNMSPEDSSIYLCSVPQGFGGYTFGSGTRLTVV.